This T cell receptor beta chain was captured in a study of shared clonotypes between healthy human individuals (dated by TCRdb to 2018 to 2021). Concerning the study at large: A few men and a couple of women, aged 18 to 49 years, made up the cohort. Leukapheresis yielded between about 0.94 and 8.9 billion PBMCs per donor. To increase sequencing depth and limit assay-specific biases, TCR repertoire library preparation and sequencing were carried out by different laboratories using diverse techniques. Blood TCR repertoires of roughly five healthy adults were deeply sequenced to estimate repertoire size and the extent of clonotype sharing between individuals. For each donor, CD4 naive and CD4 memory were each run on three plates, CD8 naive on two plates, and CD8 memory on one plate. General study outcomes and caveats: The small number of donors limited the genetic and exposure-history diversity represented. Pairwise subsampling led to the expectation that sequencing depth would affect the degree of clonotype sharing among donors. Even with the large sequencing depth, rarefaction of the sorted-subset datasets indicated that sequencing was incomplete. Sampling was restricted to blood, and TCR repertoires in tissues likely differ from the TCR repertoires found in blood. Approximately 5% of naive CD4, 3% to 3.5% of naive CD8, approximately 2% of memory CD4, and around 0.42% of memory CD8 clonotypes were shared across a few donors. Clonotypes shared by all four sorted-subset donors showed higher generation probabilities than non-shared clonotypes. Naive subsets generally had larger estimated clonotype richness than memory subsets did.

The CDR3 spans 12 residues, from the cysteine through the phenylalanine. Kept here is only the CDR3 DNA, which spans 36 bases and is read in frame from base 1. V is clipped by 7 bases and J by 9 bases, and the sequence between their germline boundaries is 13 bases long. CDR1 is given as MDHEN and CDR2 as SYDVKM, both from the germline V gene. TCR CDR3 regions were amplified from genomic DNA by multiplex PCR using the deep immunoSEQ assay. Extracted genomic DNA from each cell subset was spread evenly across all wells of several immunoSEQ 96-well plates, with each plate serving as a replicate. Each replicate PCR for sorted subsets received roughly 0.2 ug genomic DNA, equal to about 30,000 T cell genomes. Purified libraries were quantified with a Qubit 3.0 fluorometer, sized on a Bioanalyzer 2100, and re-quantified with the KAPA Library Quantification kit. Every immunoSEQ 96-well plate was sequenced on a dedicated single-read 150-cycle Illumina NextSeq 550 flow cell. The authors' analysis ran thus. Because the immunoSEQ output held only junctional sequences and lacked quality scores, the filtering could not match the filtering applied to full-length reads. To assign V/J genes and CDR3, sequences were annotated using PyIR, a Python wrapper for IgBLAST v1.9, with IMGT germline references. Reads were removed for weak V/J assignments (E-value above 1e-6), missing CDR3, stop codons, out-of-frame junctions, or ambiguous translated residues. V3J clonotypes were defined as sequences sharing an identical inferred V gene, J gene, and CDR3 amino acid sequence. Percentage overlap between repertoires was computed as shared unique clonotypes divided by the size of the smaller repertoire. Repertoire richness was assessed with RTK rarefaction, the Chao1 estimator, and Recon v2.1 estimates of unobserved clonotypes. Generation probabilities were computed with OLGA for all TCRbeta clonotypes obtained by the gDNA method from a handful of donors. Entries here come from immuneACCESS through TCRdb and include only in-frame sequences with V and J called. Some clones fail to appear in such tables; in the studies checked, an unresolved V gene covers under half of the shortfall, and the cause of the remainder is unknown. D and trimming were read from the DNA, whereas the V and J calls and clone size are those reported in that table. This sample gives 330,000 or so clones in total; less than 85% of them show up just once. About 9.4% of the sample comes from the top ten.

The donors were healthy, HIV-negative adults who had no recently reported acute infections or vaccinations. Every donor was a Caucasian adult living in Nashville, Tennessee, USA. CD4+ T cells were enriched through magnetic negative selection, after which naive cells were positively selected on CD45RA and the remaining negative fraction served as the memory subset. After blood collection by leukapheresis, PBMCs were isolated using Ficoll-Histopaque density gradient centrifugation and then cryopreserved in the vapor phase of liquid nitrogen. Purity and quantity of every magnetically sorted T cell population were checked by analytical flow cytometry. Genomic DNA was isolated from each sorted fraction and quantified by UV absorbance on a Nanodrop 2000c. In the case of this clone: The antigen this receptor binds is unknown. The record has no base qualities; no much larger clone is one base away.

Sequencing used memory CD4+ T cells sorted from blood. The label giving this sample's cell subset or site can be read as: CD45RA-negative fraction. The rearranged chain carries TRBV28 and TRBJ1-5, with the D gene too uncertain to name. The receptor was isolated from a man younger than 40 in good health. CDR3 protein: CASTVGPRPQHF. The nucleotides read TGTGCCAGCACCGTGGGTCCCAGGCCCCAGCATTTT.